The TCR beta chain described here comes from a study of T cells in Graves' hyperthyroidism and ophthalmopathy. TCR beta CDR3 regions were amplified from RNA. When the TCR CDR3 underwent first-round RT-PCR, the HTBI primer set was used. MiXCR was run by TCRdb on the multiplex PCR reads, yielding one entry per CDR3 protein. The table has about 180,000 distinct CDR3 sequences, about 18% seen once. Per germline, CDR1 SGHRS and CDR2 YFSETQ. The junction had 2 bases not matched to a gene; V was cut back by 0 bases and J by 0 bases. This CDR3 comprises 15 residues. Diagnoses were established using clinical symptoms, serum thyroxine and TRAb, thyroid ultrasound and orbital computed tomography.

This receptor was obtained from a woman in her forties or fifties with Graves' hyperthyroidism. Sequenced material: blood. V is TRBV5-1 and J is TRBJ2-7; 8 bases match TRBD1. The CDR3: CASSLGTGFSYEQYF. DNA for the CDR3: TGCGCCAGCAGCTTGGGGACAGGGTTCTCCTACGAGCAGTACTTC.